The 9 T cell receptor beta chains below were found in one sample sequenced in a study of shared clonotypes between healthy human individuals. Assay used: immunoSEQ multiplex PCR; TCRdb lists only in-frame clones, some missing. The repertoire holds 1.5 million to 2.5 million clones, with just under 95% as singletons. Terminally differentiated effector memory CD45RA+ cells were excluded from the naive CD8 cells, which were CD45RO-negative and positively selected for CCR7. What was sequenced was naive CD8+ T cells sorted from blood. Receptors were obtained from a man aged 18 to 35 in good health.

Worth noting for this clone: Different DNA sequences within this sample yield the same CDR3. The chain couples TRBV6-5 to TRBJ2-2, with TRBD1 identical over 10 bases. V was clipped by 6 bases and J by 6 bases; unmatched bases: 4. The CDR3 has 14 amino acids. Germline V lookup: CDR1 MNHEY, CDR2 SVGAGI. The chain's CDR3 is CASSLGQGAGELFF. DNA for the CDR3: TGTGCCAGCAGCCTTGGACAGGGGGCCGGGGAGCTGTTTTTT.

This rearrangement joins TRBV4-2 to TRBJ1-1; D might be TRBD1 (5 bases). CDR1 LGHNA and CDR2 YNFKEQ come from the germline V gene. The CDR3 length is 15 residues. The V end lost 2 bases, the J end lost 1 base, and 11 bases lay between the germline ends. CDR3 in amino acids: CASSQPTDRNTEAFF. As DNA, the CDR3 is TGTGCCAGCAGCCAACCGACAGACAGGAACACTGAAGCTTTCTTT.

CDR3 region: CASSYGTSGGPGTGELFF. CDR3 coding DNA: TGTGCCAGCAGTTACGGGACTAGCGGGGGTCCGGGAACCGGGGAGCTGTTTTTT. V gene TRBV28 combines with J gene TRBJ2-2; 14 nucleotides agree with TRBD2. Trimming took 4 bases from V and 5 from J; bases not matched to a gene: 9. CDR1 and CDR2 from the germline V gene are MDHEN and SYDVKM. CDR3 length equals 18 residues.

The rearrangement uses TRBV5-1 and TRBJ2-3; 7 nucleotides line up with TRBD2. In germline, CDR1 is SGHRS, CDR2 YFSETQ. The CDR3 consists of 17 residues. V dropped 0 bases and J dropped 2; count of bases not matched to a gene: 9. The CDR3 DNA is TGCGCCAGCAGCTTGGGCTTTAGGAGCGGGGACACAGATACGCAGTATTTT. Its translation: CASSLGFRSGDTDTQYF.

Regarding this clone: The same CDR3 can be traced to other DNA sequences in this sample. The chain joins TRBV9 to TRBJ2-7, with TRBD1 as a possible D gene (5 bases). Trimming shortened V by 0 bases and J by 2 bases, and 9 bases separated the two germline ends. From germline, CDR1 is SGDLS and CDR2 YYNGEE. CDR3 length equals 14 residues. CDR3 region: CASSVGAGPYEQYF. CDR3 nucleotides: TGTGCCAGCAGCGTAGGCGCAGGGCCCTACGAGCAGTACTTC.

The chain combines TRBV4-1 with TRBJ2-7; TRBD1 might be the D (6 bases). Germline values: CDR1 MGHRA, CDR2 YSYEKL. V was clipped by 6 bases and J by 3 bases, with 12 bases between them. The CDR3 covers 13 residues. The CDR3 spells CASRDRDNYEQYF. For the CDR3, the DNA is TGCGCCAGCAGGGATCGGGACAACTACGAGCAGTACTTC.

The genes are TRBV7-9 and TRBJ2-5, with a possible D match to TRBD1 (5 bases). CDR3 length equals 13 residues. In germline, CDR1 is SEHNR, CDR2 FQNEAQ (reference sequence). Trimming removed 2 bases at V and 4 bases at J, with 8 bases between. The CDR3 protein is CASSLKGLETQYF. The DNA for the CDR3 is TGTGCCAGCAGCTTAAAGGGGTTAGAGACCCAGTACTTC.

This sequence joins TRBV15 and TRBJ2-7, with D perhaps matching TRBD1 or TRBD2 (5 bases each). Germline V lookup: CDR1 LNHNV, CDR2 YYDKDF (reference sequence). The V and J ends lost 0 bases and 0 bases respectively, with 9 bases between them. The CDR3 is made up of 15 amino acids. The CDR3 protein is CATSRDAGSSYEQYF. The CDR3 nucleotides read TGTGCCACCAGCAGAGATGCAGGGAGCTCCTACGAGCAGTACTTC.

Comments on this clone: The identical CDR3 is also encoded by other nucleotide sequences in the sample. The chain couples TRBV6-6 to TRBJ2-2; the D gene is possibly TRBD1 (6 bases). The CDR3 consists of 12 residues. Germline V gene lookup returns CDR1 MNHNY and CDR2 SVGAGI (reference sequence). V was pared by 5 bases and J by 5 bases, with 6 bases between. The CDR3 here is CASSQGTGELFF. The CDR3 bases are TGTGCCAGCAGTCAGGGGACCGGGGAGCTGTTTTTT.